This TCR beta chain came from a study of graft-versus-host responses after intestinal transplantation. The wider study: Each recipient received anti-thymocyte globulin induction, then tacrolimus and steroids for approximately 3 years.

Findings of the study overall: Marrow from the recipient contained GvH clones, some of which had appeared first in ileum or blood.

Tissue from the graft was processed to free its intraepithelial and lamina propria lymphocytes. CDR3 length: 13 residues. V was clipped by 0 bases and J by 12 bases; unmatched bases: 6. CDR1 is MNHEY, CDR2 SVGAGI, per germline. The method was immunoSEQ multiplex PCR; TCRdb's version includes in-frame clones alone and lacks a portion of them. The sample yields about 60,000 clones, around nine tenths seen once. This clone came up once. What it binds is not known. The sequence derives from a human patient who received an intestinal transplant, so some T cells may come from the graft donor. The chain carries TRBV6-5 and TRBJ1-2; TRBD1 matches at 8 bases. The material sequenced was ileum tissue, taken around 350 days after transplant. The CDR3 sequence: CASSYSIGQGDTF. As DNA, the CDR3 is TGTGCCAGCAGTTACTCAATCGGACAGGGTGACACCTTC.